A single TCR beta chain is shown here with its context. In the authors' workflow: By means of reference gene primer amplification, nucleated cell counts were estimated. Sequenced by immunoSEQ multiplex PCR; TCRdb stores in-frame clones only, minus some. V and J calls and clone size follow that table, whereas D and trimming were derived from the DNA. The sample shows fewer than 75,000 clones, approximately 89% of them seen only once. The source of the sample is a study of blood T cell repertoires in COVID-19. Study context: Acute and convalescent COVID-19 specimens originated in the United States, Italy and Spain.

Germline CDR1 SEHNR, CDR2 FQNEAQ (reference sequence). The ends lost 4 bases at V and 0 bases at J; junction bases unmatched: 12. This CDR3 is 17 amino acids long. Sequencing was performed on peripheral blood. This clonotype was sampled from a man aged 60 to 69 with acute or convalescent COVID-19. The rearrangement joins TRBV7-9 to TRBJ2-7; 7 positions agree with TRBD1. As DNA, the CDR3 is TGTGCCAGCAGCTCTGAGATCTGGACAGGCGTCTCCTACGAGCAGTACTTC. This codes for CASSSEIWTGVSYEQYF. The variable domain in full, completed from reference TRBV7-9 and TRBJ2-7, reads DTGVSQNPRHKITKRGQNVTFRCDPISEHNRLYWYRQTLGQGPEFLTYFQNEAQLEKSRLLSDRFSAERPKGSFSTLEIQRTEQGDSAMYLCASSSEIWTGVSYEQYFGPGTRLTVT.